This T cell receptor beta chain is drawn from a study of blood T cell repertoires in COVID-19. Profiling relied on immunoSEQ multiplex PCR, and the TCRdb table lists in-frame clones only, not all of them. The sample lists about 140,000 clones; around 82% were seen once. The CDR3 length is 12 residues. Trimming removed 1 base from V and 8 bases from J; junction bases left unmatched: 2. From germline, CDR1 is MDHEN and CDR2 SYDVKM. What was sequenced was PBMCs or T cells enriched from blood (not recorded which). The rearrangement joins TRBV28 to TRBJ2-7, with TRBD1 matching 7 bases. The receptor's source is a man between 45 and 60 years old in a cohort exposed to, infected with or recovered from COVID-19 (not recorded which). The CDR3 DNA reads TGTGCCAGCAGTTTATTGACAGGGAAGCAGTACTTC. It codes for CASSLLTGKQYF. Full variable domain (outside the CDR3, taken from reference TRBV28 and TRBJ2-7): DVKVTQSSRYLVKRTGEKVFLECVQDMDHENMFWYRQDPGLGLRLIYFSYDVKMKEKGDIPEGYSVSREKKERFSLILESASTNQTSMYLCASSLLTGKQYFGPGTRLTVT.